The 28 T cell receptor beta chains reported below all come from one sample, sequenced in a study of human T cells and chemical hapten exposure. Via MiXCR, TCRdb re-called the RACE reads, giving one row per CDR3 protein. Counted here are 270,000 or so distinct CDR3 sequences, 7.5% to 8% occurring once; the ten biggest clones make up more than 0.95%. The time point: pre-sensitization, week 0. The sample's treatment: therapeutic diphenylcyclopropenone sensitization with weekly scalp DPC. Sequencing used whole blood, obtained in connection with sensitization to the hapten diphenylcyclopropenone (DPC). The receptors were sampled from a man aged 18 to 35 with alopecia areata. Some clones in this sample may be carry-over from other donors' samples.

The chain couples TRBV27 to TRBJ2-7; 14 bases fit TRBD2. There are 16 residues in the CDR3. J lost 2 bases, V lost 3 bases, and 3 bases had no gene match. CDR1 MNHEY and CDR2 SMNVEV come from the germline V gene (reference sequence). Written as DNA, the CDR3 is TGTGCCAGCAGTTTCTCGACTAGCGGGGGGGCCTACGAGCAGTACTTC. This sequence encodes CASSFSTSGGAYEQYF.

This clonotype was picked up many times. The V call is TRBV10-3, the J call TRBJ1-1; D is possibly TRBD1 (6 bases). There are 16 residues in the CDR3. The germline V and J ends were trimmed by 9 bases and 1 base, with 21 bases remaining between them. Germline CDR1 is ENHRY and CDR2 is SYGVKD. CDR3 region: CAIHSSGTPSNTEAFF. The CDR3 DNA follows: TGTGCCATTCACTCCTCCGGGACACCTTCGAACACTGAAGCTTTCTTT.

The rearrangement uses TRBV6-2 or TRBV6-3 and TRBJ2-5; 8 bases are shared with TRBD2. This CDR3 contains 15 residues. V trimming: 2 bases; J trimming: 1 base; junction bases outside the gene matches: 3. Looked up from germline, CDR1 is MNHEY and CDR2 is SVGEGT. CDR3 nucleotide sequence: TGTGCCAGCAGTTACATTACTAGCGGCCAAGAGACCCAGTACTTC. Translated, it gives CASSYITSGQETQYF.

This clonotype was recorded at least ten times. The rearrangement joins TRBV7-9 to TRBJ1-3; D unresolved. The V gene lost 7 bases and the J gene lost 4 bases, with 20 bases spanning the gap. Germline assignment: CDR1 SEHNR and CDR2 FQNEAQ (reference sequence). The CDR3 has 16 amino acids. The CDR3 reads CASTFGRVGYGNTIYF. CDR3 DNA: TGTGCCAGCACCTTCGGAAGGGTTGGGTACGGAAACACCATATATTTT.

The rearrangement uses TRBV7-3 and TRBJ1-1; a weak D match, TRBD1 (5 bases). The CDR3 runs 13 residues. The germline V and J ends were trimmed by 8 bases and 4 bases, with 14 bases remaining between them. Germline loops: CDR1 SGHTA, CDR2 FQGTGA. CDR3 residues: CASGSAGGTEAFF. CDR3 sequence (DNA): TGTGCCAGCGGTTCCGCGGGGGGCACTGAAGCTTTCTTT.

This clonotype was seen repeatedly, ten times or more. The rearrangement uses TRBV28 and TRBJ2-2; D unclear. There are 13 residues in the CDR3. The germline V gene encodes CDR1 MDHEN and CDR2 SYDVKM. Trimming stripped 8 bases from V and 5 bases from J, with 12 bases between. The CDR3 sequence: CASLARGTGELFF. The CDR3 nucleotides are TGTGCCAGCCTCGCCCGTGGTACCGGGGAGCTGTTTTTT.

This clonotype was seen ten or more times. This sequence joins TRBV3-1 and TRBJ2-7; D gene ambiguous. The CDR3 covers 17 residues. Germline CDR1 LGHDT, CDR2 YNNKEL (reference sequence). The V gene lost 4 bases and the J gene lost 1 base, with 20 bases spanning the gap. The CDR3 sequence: CASSPRPEDAGSYEQYV. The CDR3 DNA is TGTGCCAGCAGCCCCAGACCCGAGGACGCAGGTTCCTACGAGCAGTACGTC.

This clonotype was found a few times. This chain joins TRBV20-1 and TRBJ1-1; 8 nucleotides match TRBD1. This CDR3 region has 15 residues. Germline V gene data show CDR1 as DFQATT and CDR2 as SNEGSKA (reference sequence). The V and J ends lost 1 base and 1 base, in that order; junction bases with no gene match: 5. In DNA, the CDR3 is TGCAGTGCTAGAGTCACCGGGACAGGGAACACTGAAGCTTTCTTT. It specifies CSARVTGTGNTEAFF.

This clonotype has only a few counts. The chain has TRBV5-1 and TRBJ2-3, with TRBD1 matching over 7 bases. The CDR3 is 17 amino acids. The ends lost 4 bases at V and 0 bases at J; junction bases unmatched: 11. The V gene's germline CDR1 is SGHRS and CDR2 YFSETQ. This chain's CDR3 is CASSVGTVRTSTDTQYF. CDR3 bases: TGCGCCAGCAGCGTGGGGACAGTCAGAACTAGCACAGATACGCAGTATTTT. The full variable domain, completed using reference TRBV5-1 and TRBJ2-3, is KAGVTQTPRYLIKTRGQQVTLSCSPISGHRSVSWYQQTPGQGLQFLFEYFSETQRNKGNFPGRFSGRQFSNSRSEMNVSTLELGDSALYLCASSVGTVRTSTDTQYFGPGTRLTVL.

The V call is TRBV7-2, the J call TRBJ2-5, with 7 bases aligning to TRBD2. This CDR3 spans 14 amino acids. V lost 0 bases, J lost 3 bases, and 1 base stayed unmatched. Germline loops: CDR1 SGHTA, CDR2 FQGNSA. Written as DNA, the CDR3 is TGTGCCAGCAGCTTAGCGGCGGGGGAAGAGACCCAGTACTTC. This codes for CASSLAAGEETQYF.

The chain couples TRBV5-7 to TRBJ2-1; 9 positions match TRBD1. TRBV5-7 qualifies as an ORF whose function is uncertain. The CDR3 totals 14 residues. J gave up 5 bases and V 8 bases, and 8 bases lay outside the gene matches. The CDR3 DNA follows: TGTGCCAGGTTCACCGGGACAGGGCACAATGAGCAGTTCTTC. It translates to CARFTGTGHNEQFF.

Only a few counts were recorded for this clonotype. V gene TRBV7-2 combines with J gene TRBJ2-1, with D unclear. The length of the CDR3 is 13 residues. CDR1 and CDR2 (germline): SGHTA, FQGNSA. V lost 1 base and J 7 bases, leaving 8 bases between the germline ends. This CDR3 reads CASSLGWRNEQFF. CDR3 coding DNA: TGTGCCAGCAGCTTAGGATGGCGGAATGAGCAGTTCTTC.

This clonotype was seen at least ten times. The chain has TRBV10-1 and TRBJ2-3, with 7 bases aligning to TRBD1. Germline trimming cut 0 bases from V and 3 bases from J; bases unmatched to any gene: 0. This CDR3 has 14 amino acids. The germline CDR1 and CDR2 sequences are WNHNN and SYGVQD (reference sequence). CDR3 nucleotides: TGCGCCAGCAGTGAGTCGGGACAGACAGATACGCAGTATTTT. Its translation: CASSESGQTDTQYF.

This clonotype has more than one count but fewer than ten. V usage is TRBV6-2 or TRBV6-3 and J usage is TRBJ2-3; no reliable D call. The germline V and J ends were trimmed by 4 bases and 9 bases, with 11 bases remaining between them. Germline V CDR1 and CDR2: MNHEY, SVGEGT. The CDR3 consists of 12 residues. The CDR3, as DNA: TGTGCCAGCAGTTGGATCGGTGGGACGCAGTATTTT. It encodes CASSWIGGTQYF.

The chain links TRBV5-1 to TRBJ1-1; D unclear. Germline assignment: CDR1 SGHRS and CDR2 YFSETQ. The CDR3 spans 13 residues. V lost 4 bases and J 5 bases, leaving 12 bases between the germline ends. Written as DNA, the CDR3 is TGCGCCAGCAGCCTCCAACGGGTAACTGAAGCTTTCTTT. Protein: CASSLQRVTEAFF.

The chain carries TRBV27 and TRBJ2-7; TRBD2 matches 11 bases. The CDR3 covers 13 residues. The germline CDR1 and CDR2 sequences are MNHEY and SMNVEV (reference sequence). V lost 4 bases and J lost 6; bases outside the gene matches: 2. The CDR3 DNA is TGTGCCAGCAGTTCCGGACTAGCGGGCGAGCAGTACTTC. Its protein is CASSSGLAGEQYF.

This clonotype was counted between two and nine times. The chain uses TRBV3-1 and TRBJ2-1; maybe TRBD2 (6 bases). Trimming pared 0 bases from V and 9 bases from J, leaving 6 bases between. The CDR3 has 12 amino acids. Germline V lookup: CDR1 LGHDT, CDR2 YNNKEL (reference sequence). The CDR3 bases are TGTGCCAGCAGCCAAGAGGGAGGTGAGCAGTTCTTC. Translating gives CASSQEGGEQFF.

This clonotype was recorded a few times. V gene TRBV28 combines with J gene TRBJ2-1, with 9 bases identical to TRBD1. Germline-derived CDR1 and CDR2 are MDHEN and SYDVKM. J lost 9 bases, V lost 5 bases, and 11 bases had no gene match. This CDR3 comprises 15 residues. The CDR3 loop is CASSPWTGELGEQFF. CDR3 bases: TGTGCCAGCAGTCCATGGACAGGGGAGTTAGGTGAGCAGTTCTTC.

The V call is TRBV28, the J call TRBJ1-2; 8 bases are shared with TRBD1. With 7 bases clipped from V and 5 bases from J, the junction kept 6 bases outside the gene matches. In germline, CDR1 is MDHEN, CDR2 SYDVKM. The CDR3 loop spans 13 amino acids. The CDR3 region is CASTDRGFYGYTF. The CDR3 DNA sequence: TGTGCCAGCACCGACAGGGGTTTTTATGGCTACACCTTC.

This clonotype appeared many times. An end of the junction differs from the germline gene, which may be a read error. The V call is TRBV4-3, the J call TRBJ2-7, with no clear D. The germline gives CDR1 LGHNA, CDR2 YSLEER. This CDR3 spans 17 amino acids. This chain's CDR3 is CASSQDFVAEKSGTPDF. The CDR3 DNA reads TGCGCCAGCAGCCAAGATTTCGTGGCGGAGAAATCAGGCACTCCCGACTTC.

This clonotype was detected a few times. The CDR3 protein is CASSESPPGYEQYV. Written as DNA, the CDR3 is TGTGCCAGCAGTGAAAGCCCGCCCGGCTACGAGCAGTACGTC. The chain recombines TRBV2 with TRBJ2-7, with D unresolved. This CDR3 spans 14 amino acids. Germline CDR1 reads SNHLY; CDR2 reads FYNNEI. V lost 2 bases and J 3 bases, leaving 11 bases between the germline ends.

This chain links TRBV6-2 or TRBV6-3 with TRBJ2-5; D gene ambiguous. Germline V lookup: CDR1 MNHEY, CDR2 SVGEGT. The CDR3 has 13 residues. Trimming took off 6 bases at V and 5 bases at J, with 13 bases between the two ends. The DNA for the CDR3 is TGTGCCAGCAGCTTAATCGGGCCGGAGACCCAGTACTTC. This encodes CASSLIGPETQYF.

The CDR3 loop reads CASSLREIAGGRIGELFF. CDR3 in DNA: TGTGCCAGCAGCCTGAGGGAAATAGCGGGGGGCCGGATCGGGGAGCTGTTTTTT. V gene TRBV7-8 combines with J gene TRBJ2-2, with 10 positions matching TRBD2. Per germline, CDR1 SGHVS and CDR2 FQNEAQ. J gave up 7 bases and V 5 bases, and 16 bases lay outside the gene matches. There are 18 residues in the CDR3.

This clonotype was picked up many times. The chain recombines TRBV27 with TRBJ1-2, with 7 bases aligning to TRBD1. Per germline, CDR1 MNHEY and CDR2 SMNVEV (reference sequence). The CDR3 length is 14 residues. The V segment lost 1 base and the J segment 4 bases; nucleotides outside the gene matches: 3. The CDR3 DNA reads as TGTGCCAGCAGTTTATTACAGGGGCGCTATGGCTACACCTTC. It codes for CASSLLQGRYGYTF.

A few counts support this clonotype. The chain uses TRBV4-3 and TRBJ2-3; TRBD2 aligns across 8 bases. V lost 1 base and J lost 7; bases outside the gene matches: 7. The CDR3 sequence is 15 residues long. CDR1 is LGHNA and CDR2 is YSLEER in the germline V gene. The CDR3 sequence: CASSQGGGLGNTQYF. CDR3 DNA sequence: TGCGCCAGCAGCCAAGGCGGGGGGCTAGGAAATACGCAGTATTTT.

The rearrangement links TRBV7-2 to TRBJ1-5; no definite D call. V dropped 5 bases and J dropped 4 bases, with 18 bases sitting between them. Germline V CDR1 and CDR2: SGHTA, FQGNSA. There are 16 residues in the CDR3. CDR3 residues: CASSPGPKRANQPQHF. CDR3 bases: TGTGCCAGCAGCCCCGGACCCAAACGGGCGAATCAGCCCCAGCATTTT. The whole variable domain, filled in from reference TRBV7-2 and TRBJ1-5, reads GAGVSQSPSNKVTEKGKDVELRCDPISGHTALYWYRQSLGQGLEFLIYFQGNSAPDKSGLPSDRFSAERTGGSVSTLTIQRTQQEDSAVYLCASSPGPKRANQPQHFGDGTRLSIL.

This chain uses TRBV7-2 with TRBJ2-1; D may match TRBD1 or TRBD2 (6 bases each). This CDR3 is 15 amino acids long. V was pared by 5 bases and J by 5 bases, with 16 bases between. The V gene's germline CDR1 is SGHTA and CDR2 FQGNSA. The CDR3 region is CASSPVGGADNEQFF. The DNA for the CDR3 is TGTGCCAGCAGCCCGGTGGGGGGCGCCGACAATGAGCAGTTCTTC.

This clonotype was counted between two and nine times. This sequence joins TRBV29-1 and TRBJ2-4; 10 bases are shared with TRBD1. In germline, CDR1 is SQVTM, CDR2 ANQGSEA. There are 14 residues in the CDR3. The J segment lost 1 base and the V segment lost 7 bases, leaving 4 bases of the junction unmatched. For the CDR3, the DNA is TGCAGCGAGACAGGGGGCATGGCCAAAAACATTCAGTACTTC. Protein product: CSETGGMAKNIQYF.